This entry describes one T cell receptor (beta chain). Its antigen remains unidentified. Base qualities are not at hand, and no much larger clone is one base apart. The sample comes from a study of cytomegalovirus exposure and HLA in healthy donors listed by TCRdb under 2017. With regard to the full study: According to a later analysis, one platform produced both the roughly 130 validation repertoires and the 666 repertoires of the first cohort. The study aimed to test whether signatures of past pathogen exposure could be identified by cataloging public T cell receptors. The study combined high-throughput TCR immunosequencing, statistical association of individual TCRs with disease status, and machine learning to predict cytomegalovirus infection status. Besides the first cohort of 666 subjects, a separate validation cohort made up of over 100 different subjects was used. General study outcomes and caveats: Across donors, most TCR sequences were observed very rarely, whereas some public TCRs were present in many individuals. A few of the identified cytomegalovirus-associated TCR beta chains were confirmed in vitro to be specific for cytomegalovirus antigens. The authors suggested that the approach could potentially be generalized to other disease states and immunological phenotypes. The study gave a list of about 160 TCR beta chains associated with cytomegalovirus. The validation cohort had no HLA typing available for a later analysis, so co-occurrence within that cohort was assessed over all 130 or so repertoires. In a later analysis, TCRs clustered in the first cohort were found to also tend to co-occur in the 120 or so validation repertoires, with approximately 95% of cluster scores above 0. The classifier was reported to diagnose cytomegalovirus status with high specificity and sensitivity in both the original cohort and the validation cohort.

Separate from the approximately 700-subject first cohort, the validation cohort of 95 to 150 subjects was the group to which the donors belonged. V lost 0 bases and J lost 1 base; the stretch between them is 16 bases long. The CDR3 runs 17 residues from the cysteine to the phenylalanine. The retained sequence is limited to the CDR3, 51 bases, with the frame set at the first base. According to the germline V gene (reference sequence), CDR1 reads GTSNPN and CDR2 reads SVGIG. Library preparation used the immunoSEQ multiplex PCR assay. Per the original workflow: A statistical classification framework was built for diagnosing cytomegalovirus status from the catalog of TCR beta chain sequences. The immuneACCESS repertoire file appears here via TCRdb, limited to in-frame rearrangements. These files lack a portion of the clones; in checked studies, under half of the deficit traces to unresolved V genes, and the cause of the others is not known. Clone size and the V and J calls come from that table; the DNA yielded D and trimming. The sample table records roughly 140,000 clones; around nine tenths of these occur just once. Of the sample, 2.5% to 4% falls within the top ten clones.

The sequence derives from a young woman in good health and CMV-seropositive. The chain is encoded by TRBV30 joined to TRBJ1-3, and possibly TRBD1, on 5 matching bases. The sequenced material came from PBMCs. The CDR3 amino acid sequence is: CAWSVFSGGGSGNTIYF. The nucleotide sequence is TGTGCCTGGAGTGTTTTCTCCGGCGGGGGTTCTGGAAACACCATATATTTT. Outside the CDR3, residues come from the reference TRBV30 and TRBJ1-3 proteins, so the full variable domain is: SQTIHQWPATLVQPVGSPLSLECTVEGTSNPNLYWYRQAAGRGLQLLFYSVGIGQISSEVPQNLSASRPQDRQFILSSKKLLLSDSGFYLCAWSVFSGGGSGNTIYFGEGSWLTVV.